In this sample, the clone carrying this TCR beta chain turned up a few times. Its matching antigen is unknown. From germline, CDR1 is GTSNPN and CDR2 SVGIG (reference sequence). This CDR3 has 13 residues. The V gene lost 5 bases and the J gene lost 1 base, with 11 bases spanning the gap. These data come from a study of beta chain features in type 1 diabetes. Overall study: In all, about 110 million sorted cells from all samples were analyzed. Overall study findings and caveats: VDJ junctions in type 1 diabetes patients carried more deletions and fewer insertions.

Sequenced material consisted of expressed TCRB transcripts (all of the isolated RNA was reverse transcribed). TCRdb's table, derived via immunoSEQ multiplex PCR, lists solely in-frame clones and lacks some. This repertoire shows about 470,000 clones, 30% found once; its top ten account for 0.065%. V and J are TRBV30 and TRBJ1-1; unclear D gene. The sequenced material came from naive CD4+ T cells from blood. This clonotype was obtained from a man aged 18 to 29 in good health. The DNA of the CDR3 is TGTGCCTGGGAGGGCAGTCAGAACACTGAAGCTTTCTTT. This encodes CAWEGSQNTEAFF.